A selection of T cell receptor beta chains follows, all from one sample in a study of cytomegalovirus exposure and HLA in healthy donors. The repertoire was sequenced with immunoSEQ multiplex PCR; TCRdb's copy has only in-frame clones and lacks some. The top ten hold over 2% of the sample, which has around 180,000 clones, 65% to 85% seen once. The sequenced sample was PBMCs. All receptors come from a man aged 55 to 70 in good health and CMV-seronegative. Each CDR3 is given with its conserved first and last residue. D genes are given only for firm matches. Size is stated for part of the rows, as once, few or many counts, or as a class when the clone is expanded.

abundance	v_gene	j_gene	d_gene	CDR3aa	CDR3nt
NA	TRBV6-1	TRBJ2-3	TRBD1	CASSPTTGGTDTQYF	TGTGCCAGCAGCCCTACGACAGGGGGCACAGATACGCAGTATTTT
NA	TRBV5-1	TRBJ2-7	NA	CASSSVAGSLEQYF	TGCGCCAGCAGCTCCGTGGCCGGGAGTCTCGAGCAGTACTTC
NA	TRBV7-2	TRBJ2-2	TRBD2	CASSLTSGRTGELFF	TGTGCCAGCAGCTTAACTAGCGGGAGGACCGGGGAGCTGTTTTTT
NA	TRBV9	TRBJ2-3	NA	CASSVTYSTDTQYF	TGTGCCAGCAGCGTAACATATAGCACAGATACGCAGTATTTT
once	TRBV30	TRBJ1-1	NA	CAWSVPGAAEAFF	TGTGCCTGGAGTGTACCAGGGGCCGCTGAAGCTTTCTTT
NA	TRBV19	TRBJ1-1	NA	CASMEYTANTEAFF	TGTGCCAGTATGGAGTACACGGCGAACACTGAAGCTTTCTTT
NA	TRBV14	TRBJ1-1	NA	CASSQNIRGTEAFF	TGTGCCAGCAGCCAGAATATTCGCGGCACTGAAGCTTTCTTT
NA	TRBV4-2	TRBJ2-2	TRBD2	CASSQGLAVETGELFF	TGTGCCAGCAGCCAAGGACTAGCGGTTGAGACCGGGGAGCTGTTTTTT
NA	TRBV7-2	TRBJ2-3	TRBD2	CASSFSGGEDTQYF	TGTGCCAGCAGCTTCAGCGGGGGTGAAGATACGCAGTATTTT
few	TRBV6-5	TRBJ1-4	NA	CASSQYRARNEKLFF	TGTGCCAGCAGCCAGTACAGGGCGAGGAATGAAAAACTGTTTTTT
NA	TRBV11-3	TRBJ2-1	TRBD2	CASSLGPTQGTSVYNEQFF	TGTGCCAGCAGCCTAGGTCCCACCCAGGGGACTAGTGTCTACAATGAGCAGTTCTTC
NA	TRBV7-2	TRBJ1-1	NA	CASSPRRNTEAFF	TGTGCCAGCAGCCCCCGGAGGAACACTGAAGCTTTCTTT
NA	TRBV6-5	TRBJ2-7	TRBD2	CASSYQLAGPYEQYF	TGTGCCAGCAGTTACCAGCTAGCGGGACCCTACGAGCAGTACTTC
NA	TRBV28	TRBJ2-2	TRBD2	CASRYSGKDGELFF	TGTGCCAGCAGGTATAGCGGGAAGGACGGGGAGCTGTTTTTT
NA	TRBV2	TRBJ1-2	TRBD1	CASNPGQGCGYTF	TGTGCCAGCAACCCGGGACAGGGGTGTGGCTACACCTTC
NA	TRBV5-8	TRBJ2-7	NA	CASSLTPGQPYEQYF	TGTGCCAGCAGCCTCACCCCGGGACAACCTTACGAGCAGTACTTC
NA	TRBV20-1	TRBJ1-1	TRBD1	CSAIRGVEAFF	TGCAGTGCCATCAGGGGGGTGGAAGCTTTCTTT
NA	TRBV21-1	TRBJ2-1	NA	CASSNRDNNNEQFF	TGTGCCAGCAGCAATAGGGACAATAACAATGAGCAGTTCTTC
NA	TRBV28	TRBJ2-7	NA	CASSAGYEQYF	TGTGCCAGCTCCGCCGGCTACGAGCAGTACTTC
NA	TRBV2	TRBJ2-7	TRBD2	CASRSGLAGDEQYF	TGTGCCAGCAGATCGGGACTAGCGGGGGACGAGCAGTACTTC
NA	TRBV5-6	TRBJ2-2	TRBD2	CASSPPRLADTGELFF	TGTGCCAGCAGCCCACCTCGGCTAGCGGACACCGGGGAGCTGTTTTTT
NA	TRBV5-4	TRBJ2-5	TRBD1	CASSLVTGVRETQYF	TGTGCCAGCAGCTTGGTTACAGGGGTAAGAGAGACCCAGTACTTC
NA	TRBV5-4	TRBJ2-1	TRBD2	CASSARLAGSYNEQFF	TGTGCCAGCAGCGCACGACTAGCGGGAAGTTACAATGAGCAGTTCTTC
NA	TRBV12-5	TRBJ1-5	TRBD1	CASGLGQGMWLNQPQHF	TGTGCTAGTGGTCTAGGACAGGGAATGTGGCTCAATCAGCCCCAGCATTTT
NA	TRBV2	TRBJ1-2	NA	CASSADRNRYGYTF	TGTGCCAGCAGCGCAGACAGGAACCGCTATGGCTACACCTTC
NA	TRBV5-1	TRBJ2-6	NA	CASSISSSGANVLTF	TGCGCCAGCAGCATTAGTTCCTCTGGGGCCAACGTCCTGACTTTC
NA	TRBV5-1	TRBJ1-4	TRBD1	CASSYPGQEEPNEKLFF	TGCGCCAGCAGCTACCCGGGACAGGAAGAACCTAATGAAAAACTGTTTTTT
NA	TRBV7-6	TRBJ1-5	TRBD1	CASSPGQGNQPQHF	TGTGCCAGCAGCCCTGGACAGGGCAATCAGCCCCAGCATTTT
NA	TRBV5-6	TRBJ2-7	TRBD1	CASSPFARQGYSEQYF	TGTGCCAGCAGCCCCTTTGCTAGACAGGGATACTCCGAGCAGTACTTC
NA	TRBV19	TRBJ1-5	TRBD1	CASSMDRALLGNQPQHF	TGTGCCAGTAGTATGGACAGGGCCCTGTTGGGCAATCAGCCCCAGCATTTT
NA	TRBV10-2	TRBJ1-4	TRBD1	CASSETIGTGPEKLFF	TGCGCCAGCAGTGAGACAATAGGGACAGGTCCTGAAAAACTGTTTTTT
NA	TRBV10-3	TRBJ1-4	NA	CAISESYRSTNEKLFF	TGTGCCATCAGTGAGTCTTACAGATCAACTAATGAAAAACTGTTTTTT
NA	TRBV21-1	TRBJ2-2	NA	CASSPSDRGRERTGELFF	TGTGCCAGCAGCCCCTCGGACAGGGGAAGGGAAAGGACCGGGGAGCTGTTTTTT
NA	TRBV27	TRBJ2-7	NA	CASSLVGVSSYEQYF	TGTGCCAGCAGTTTAGTCGGGGTGAGCTCCTACGAGCAGTACTTC
NA	TRBV2	TRBJ1-4	NA	CASRQGGGFNEKLFF	TGTGCCAGCAGACAGGGAGGGGGGTTTAATGAAAAACTGTTTTTT
NA	TRBV6-6	TRBJ1-6	NA	CASSWDMSSYNSPLHF	TGTGCCAGCAGTTGGGACATGAGCTCCTATAATTCACCCCTCCACTTT
NA	TRBV18	TRBJ2-3	TRBD2	CAYSGSGTDTQYF	TGTGCATATAGCGGGTCCGGCACAGATACGCAGTATTTT
NA	TRBV19	TRBJ2-2	NA	CASSIAQGTGELFF	TGTGCCAGTAGTATAGCTCAGGGAACCGGGGAGCTGTTTTTT
NA	TRBV6-6	TRBJ2-1	TRBD1	CASSLTGGTYNEQFF	TGTGCCAGCAGTTTAACAGGGGGCACCTACAATGAGCAGTTCTTC
NA	TRBV29-1	TRBJ2-2	NA	CSVEGQGTGELFF	TGCAGCGTTGAAGGGCAGGGAACCGGGGAGCTGTTTTTT